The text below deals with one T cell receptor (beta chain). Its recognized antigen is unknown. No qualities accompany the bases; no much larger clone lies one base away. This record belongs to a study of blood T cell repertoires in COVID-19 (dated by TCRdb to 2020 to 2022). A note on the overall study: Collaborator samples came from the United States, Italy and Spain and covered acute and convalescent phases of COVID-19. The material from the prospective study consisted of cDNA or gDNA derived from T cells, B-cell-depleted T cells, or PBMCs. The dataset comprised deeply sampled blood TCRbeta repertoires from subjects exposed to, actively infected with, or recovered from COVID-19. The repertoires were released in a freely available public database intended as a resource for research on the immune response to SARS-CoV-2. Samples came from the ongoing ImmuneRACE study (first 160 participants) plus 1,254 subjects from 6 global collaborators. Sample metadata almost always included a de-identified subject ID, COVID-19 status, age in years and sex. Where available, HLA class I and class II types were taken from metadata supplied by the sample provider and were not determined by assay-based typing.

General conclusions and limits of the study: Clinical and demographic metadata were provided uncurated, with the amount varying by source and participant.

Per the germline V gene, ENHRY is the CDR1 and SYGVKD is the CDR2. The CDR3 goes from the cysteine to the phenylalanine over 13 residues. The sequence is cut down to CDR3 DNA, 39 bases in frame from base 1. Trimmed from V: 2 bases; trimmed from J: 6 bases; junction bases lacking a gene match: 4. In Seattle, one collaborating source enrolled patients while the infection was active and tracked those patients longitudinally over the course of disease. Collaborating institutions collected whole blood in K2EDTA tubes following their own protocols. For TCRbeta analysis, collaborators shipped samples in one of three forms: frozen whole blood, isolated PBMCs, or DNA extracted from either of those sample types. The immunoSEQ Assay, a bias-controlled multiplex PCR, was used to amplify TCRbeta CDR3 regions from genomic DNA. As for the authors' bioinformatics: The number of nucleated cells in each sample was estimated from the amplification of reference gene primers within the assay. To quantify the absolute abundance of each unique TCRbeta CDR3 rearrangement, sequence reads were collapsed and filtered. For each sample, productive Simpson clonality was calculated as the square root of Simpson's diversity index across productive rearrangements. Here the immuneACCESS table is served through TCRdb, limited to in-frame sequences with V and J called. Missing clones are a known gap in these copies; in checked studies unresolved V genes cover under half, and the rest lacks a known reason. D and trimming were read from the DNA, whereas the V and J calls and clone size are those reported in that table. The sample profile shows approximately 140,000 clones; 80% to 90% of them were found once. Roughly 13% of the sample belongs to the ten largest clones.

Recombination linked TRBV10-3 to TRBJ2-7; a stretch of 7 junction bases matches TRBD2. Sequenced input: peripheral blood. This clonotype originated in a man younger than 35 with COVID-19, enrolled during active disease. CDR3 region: CAISEGSGIEQYF. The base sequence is TGTGCCATCAGTGAGGGAAGCGGGATCGAGCAGTACTTC.